Listed below are T cell receptor beta chains from one sample, sequenced in a study of blood T cell repertoires in COVID-19. Sequencing used immunoSEQ multiplex PCR; TCRdb keeps in-frame clones, though not all of them. Here the sample spans about 250,000 clones, around 83% being singletons. The specimen was PBMCs or T cells enriched from blood (not recorded which). These receptors all stem from a man aged 35-49 years who had been exposed to COVID-19. Both conserved end residues are part of each CDR3. D genes are given only for firm matches. Only some rows state a clone size, as once, few, many or a class for expanded clones.

V,J,D,size,DNA,CDR3
TRBV29-1,TRBJ1-4,NA,NA,TGCAGCGTTGCGGTCTCCTCTAATGAAAAACTGTTTTTT,CSVAVSSNEKLFF
TRBV5-1,TRBJ1-1,NA,NA,TGCGCCAGCAGCGGTGGAGTTAGGGGCACTGAAGCTTTCTTT,CASSGGVRGTEAFF
TRBV5-4,TRBJ2-7,NA,NA,TGTGCCAGCAGCTTCCTCTCCTACGAGCAGTACTTC,CASSFLSYEQYF
TRBV11-3,TRBJ2-1,TRBD2,few,TGTGCCAGCAGACAGGGACTAGCGGGAGTCTACAATGAGCAGTTCTTC,CASRQGLAGVYNEQFF
TRBV10-3,TRBJ1-2,NA,few,TGTGCCATCAGTGAGAGAGGATCCTATGGCTACACCTTC,CAISERGSYGYTF
TRBV4-1,TRBJ1-2,NA,NA,TGCGCCAGCAGCCAAGATGCGGGGGGAAGCTATGGCTACACCTTC,CASSQDAGGSYGYTF
TRBV7-9,TRBJ2-7,TRBD2,NA,TGTGCCAGCAGCCGAACTAGCGGGAGCTACGAGCAGTACTTC,CASSRTSGSYEQYF
TRBV28,TRBJ2-7,TRBD1,few,TGTGCCAGCAGTTCCGGGACAGCACTATACGAGCAGTACTTC,CASSSGTALYEQYF
TRBV11-2,TRBJ2-7,TRBD2,NA,TGTGCCAGCAGCTTAGTAGCGGGCGACGAGCAGTACTTC,CASSLVAGDEQYF
TRBV19,TRBJ2-1,TRBD1,NA,TGTGCCAGTAGTGCCCCGGGACAGGGGGTTAGGGATGAGCAGTTCTTC,CASSAPGQGVRDEQFF
TRBV13,TRBJ1-1,NA,NA,TGTGCCAGCAGCTTAGGGGGCACTTCTGAAGCTTTCTTT,CASSLGGTSEAFF
TRBV6-5,TRBJ1-6,NA,NA,TGTGCCAGCAGTTTCAGGGCACGTAATTCACCCCTCCACTTT,CASSFRARNSPLHF
TRBV19,TRBJ1-1,NA,NA,TGTGCCAGTAGTACCGACAGCACGGATAGGAGAACCATGAACACTGAAGCTTTCTTT,CASSTDSTDRRTMNTEAFF
TRBV7-9,TRBJ1-1,NA,NA,TGTGCCAGCAGCCCGGACACTGAAGCTTTCTTT,CASSPDTEAFF
TRBV11-2,TRBJ1-2,TRBD1,NA,TGTGCCAGCAGCTTACCACAGGGGAGATATGGCTACACCTTC,CASSLPQGRYGYTF
TRBV5-6,TRBJ2-7,NA,many,TGTGCCAGCAGCCCCGACACGTCCTACGAGCAGTACTTC,CASSPDTSYEQYF
TRBV5-1,TRBJ1-5,NA,NA,TGCGCCAGCAGCGTAGGCCCGGGGGGGGGCCAGCAGCCCCAGCATTTT,CASSVGPGGGQQPQHF
TRBV7-9,TRBJ2-7,TRBD2,once,TGTGCCAGCAGCCCACCGACTAGCGGGAGGGCCCGCGAGCAGTACTTC,CASSPPTSGRAREQYF
TRBV28,TRBJ1-1,NA,NA,TGTGCCAGCACCGCCGGTCGTATGAACACTGAAGCTTTCTTT,CASTAGRMNTEAFF
TRBV7-9,TRBJ2-3,TRBD2,few,TGTGCCAGCAAGGGACTAGCGGGAGGGACAGATACGCAGTATTTT,CASKGLAGGTDTQYF
TRBV18,TRBJ1-3,NA,NA,TGTGCCAGCTCACCCACACAGGGTACTACTGGAAACACCATATATTTT,CASSPTQGTTGNTIYF